This record covers a single T cell receptor (beta chain). This entry is derived from a study of blood T cell repertoires in COVID-19. The method was immunoSEQ multiplex PCR; TCRdb's version includes in-frame clones alone and lacks a portion of them. The data show about 350,000 clones, around nine tenths seen once. CDR1 is SNHLY and CDR2 is FYNNEI in the germline V gene. The CDR3 totals 16 residues. V was clipped by 3 bases and J by 0 bases, with 13 bases between them. Before they entered the study, exposed participants had met a COVID-19 case within 2 weeks. The gene calls are TRBV2 and TRBJ2-3; D is uncertain. The clonotype originates from a woman between 25 and 40 years old who had been exposed to COVID-19. Sequencing used PBMCs or T cells enriched from blood (not recorded which). This CDR3 is CASSDPTGPSTDTQYF. Written as DNA, the CDR3 is TGTGCCAGCAGTGACCCCACGGGTCCTAGCACAGATACGCAGTATTTT. The full variable domain, completed using reference TRBV2 and TRBJ2-3, is EPEVTQTPSHQVTQMGQEVILRCVPISNHLYFYWYRQILGQKVEFLVSFYNNEISEKSEIFDDQFSVERPDGSNFTLKIRSTKLEDSAMYFCASSDPTGPSTDTQYFGPGTRLTVL.